Reported below is one TCR beta chain. This clonotype has a handful of counts. This receptor's antigen is unknown. No clone much larger than this one lies a single base away; base qualities are absent. The data belong to a study of regulatory T cells in long-lasting Graves disease (dated by TCRdb to the early 2020s). For context, the study as a whole: In the newly diagnosed Graves' disease group, patients had been taking antithyroid drugs for less than 3 months. The study was conducted in China and was registered as a clinical trial. A total of around 33 samples underwent TCR sequencing, from roughly 13 patients with persistent Graves' disease and about 20 patients with newly diagnosed Graves' disease. This study used TCR sequencing and RNA sequencing of peripheral blood to compare persistent Graves' disease patients against newly diagnosed Graves' disease patients.

Read against the paper, the sample's time point label means: newly diagnosed GD, antithyroid drugs for less than 3 months. RNA was extracted from PBMCs in TRIzol for both TCR sequencing and RNA sequencing. The diagnosis of Graves' disease followed American Thyroid Association guidelines. The patients came from an endocrinology department in Xi'an, China. Each patient gave approximately 8.8 milliliters of peripheral blood, collected in an EDTA anticoagulant tube. PBMCs were isolated by Ficoll Paque Plus density gradient separation without further T cell sorting. An Agilent 2100 Bioanalyzer and agarose gel were used to check RNA quality, and a NanoDrop 2000 was used to measure RNA concentration. Cut back by 6 bases and 2 bases, the V and J ends lie 14 bases apart. From the cysteine up to the phenylalanine, the CDR3 has a length of 14 residues. Only the CDR3 DNA stays, 42 bases, in frame from base 1. According to the germline V gene (reference sequence), CDR1 reads LGHDT and CDR2 reads YNNKEL.

General study outcomes and caveats: Sequencing and analysis were restricted to the TCR beta chain. Compared with newly diagnosed patients, persistent Graves' disease patients had lower TCR Shannon entropy and fewer highly expanded clones, which suggests clonal expansion. Because the primary lesion, thyroid tissue, could not be accessed, the study looked at peripheral blood alone. TRBV28, TRBJ1-2 and TRBJ2-5 were preferentially used in persistent disease, while TRBV20-1 and TRBJ2-1 were favored in newly diagnosed disease. The authors acknowledged the small sample size as a limitation that may reduce accuracy. A larger number of public clonotypes was shared among persistent patients (fewer than 3,000) than among newly diagnosed patients (over 850).

Libraries were made using multiplex PCR. TCRdb lists the instrument as Illumina HiSeq 4000. iRepertoire HTBI primers and Arm-PCR amplification of CDR3 regions were used to construct TCR beta libraries. Gel purification was performed on PCR products prior to sequencing. The paper's processing steps were these. Gene usage analysis of CDR3 amino acid clonotypes used the approximately 62 TRBV and about 15 TRBJ segments found across samples. Filtered high-quality paired reads were merged into contigs using COPE and FqMerger. Contigs were aligned with BLAST to IMGT TRBV, TRBD and TRBJ reference genes, and CDR3 was defined per IMGT. Any clonotype with a frequency above 0.1% was counted as a highly expanded clone. Repertoire diversity was measured by Shannon entropy, and V-J evenness by the Gini coefficient. Public clonotypes were defined as clonotypes shared by more than one individual. Clones were called with MiXCR by TCRdb after fastp trimmed the public reads at Q25, and only in-frame beta chains were retained. Duplicate CDR3 protein sequences are folded into a single record with the most common DNA and genes. The V and J calls and clone size come from TCRdb's table, not from the authors' own analysis. Counted in this sample were 250,000 or so distinct CDR3 sequences; about 19% of them appeared once. Around 13% of the sample rests with the top ten.

The TCR sequence derives from a female donor with Graves disease. The chain is assembled from TRBV3-1 and TRBJ2-7; the D segment could be TRBD2, given 5 matching bases. Sequencing used peripheral blood mononuclear cells (PBMCs), obtained at new diagnosis, from a patient treated with antithyroid drugs. The base sequence is TGTGCCAGCAGACCGACGGGAAAAACCTACGAGCAGTACTTC. It translates as CASRPTGKTYEQYF.